The present T cell receptor (beta chain) was sequenced within a study of cytomegalovirus exposure and HLA in healthy donors. Notes on this clone: The antigen is undetermined.

In the PCR, 60 Vbeta and 13 Jbeta primers were used. Libraries were prepared by immunoSEQ multiplex PCR; TCRdb keeps only in-frame clonotypes and omits some of them. The table has roughly 180,000 clones, about 79% seen once. General study points: In a later analysis, TCR association rates varied by HLA locus: DRB1 most, HLA-C fewest. The authors confirmed in vitro that a few CMV-associated chains were specific for CMV antigens.

CDR3 length: 15 amino acids. Trimming removed 5 bases at V and 4 bases at J, with 16 bases between. The germline V gene has CDR1 SGHDT and CDR2 YYEEEE. The chain links TRBV5-6 to TRBJ1-5; D is unclear. Material: PBMCs. This TCR derives from a man between 18 and 29 years old in good health and CMV-seronegative. The CDR3 sequence is CASRRRDGGNQPQHF. DNA for the CDR3: TGTGCCAGCAGAAGAAGAGACGGCGGGAATCAGCCCCAGCATTTT.